The clone carrying this T cell receptor (beta chain) was found a few times. The sample originates from a study of T cells after yellow fever vaccination. On the study more broadly: For low cell numbers, libraries were made with SMART-Seq v4 Ultra Low Input.

V was pared by 7 bases and J by 0 bases, with 16 bases between. The CDR3 sequence is 16 residues long. Per the germline V gene, CDR1 is SGHVT and CDR2 is SQSDAQ. Each CDR3 protein gets one entry after TCRdb re-called the 5' RACE reads with MiXCR. The table has a few hundred thousand distinct CDR3 sequences, about 3% seen once. The chain couples TRBV7-4 to TRBJ2-1; D gene uncertain. Specimen: CD4+ T cells sorted from PBMCs, collected 10 days after the yellow fever booster vaccination. The TCR originated in a man in his late teens or twenties who received the YFV17D yellow fever vaccine. CDR3 coding DNA: TGTGCCAGCACCCTGAGCCGTTCTAGCTCCTACAATGAGCAGTTCTTC. This sequence encodes CASTLSRSSSYNEQFF.